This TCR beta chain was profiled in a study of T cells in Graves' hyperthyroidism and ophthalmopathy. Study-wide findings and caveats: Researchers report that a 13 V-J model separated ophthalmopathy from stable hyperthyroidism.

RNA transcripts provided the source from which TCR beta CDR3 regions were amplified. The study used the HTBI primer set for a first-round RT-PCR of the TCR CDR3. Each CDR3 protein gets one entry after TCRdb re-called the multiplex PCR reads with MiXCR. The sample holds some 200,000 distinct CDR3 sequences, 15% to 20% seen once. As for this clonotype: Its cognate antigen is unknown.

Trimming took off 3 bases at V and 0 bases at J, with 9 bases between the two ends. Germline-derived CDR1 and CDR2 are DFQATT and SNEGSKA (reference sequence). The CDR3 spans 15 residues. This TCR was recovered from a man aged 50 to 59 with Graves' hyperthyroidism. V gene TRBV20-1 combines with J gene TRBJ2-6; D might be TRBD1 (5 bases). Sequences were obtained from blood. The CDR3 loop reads CSASEGDSGANVLTF. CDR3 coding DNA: TGCAGTGCTAGTGAAGGGGACTCTGGGGCCAACGTCCTGACTTTC.